This T cell receptor (beta chain) was identified in a study of vaccination effects on CD4 cells after COVID-19. On the study more broadly: Samples that were drawn after vaccination came a median of 72 days after the second dose.

Regarding this clone: The antigen is unknown.

V was trimmed by 4 bases and J by 5 bases, leaving 12 bases between them. Germline loops: CDR1 SGHAT, CDR2 FQDESV (reference sequence). This CDR3 contains 13 residues. Only in-frame clones appear in the TCRdb table, and some are missing; sequencing was by immunoSEQ multiplex PCR. The table has roughly 68,000 clones, about 67% seen once. Using viral peptide pools, the ViraFEST assay grew out antigen-specific CD4+ T cells prior to sequencing. Following a roughly 11-day culture, CD4+ T cells were purified. As their vaccination, participants received two doses of either BNT162b2 or mRNA-1273. They grew some 1.9 million PBMC in each well, adding 7.5 to 10 IU/ml IL-2 and about 9.5 ug/ml peptides. Days 3 and 7 were when half the medium was replaced with IL-2 medium. General study findings and limits: Infection-derived and vaccine-derived clones contracted markedly late after vaccination.

The origin of this receptor is a human donor who received a COVID-19 vaccine. This chain connects TRBV11-1 to TRBJ2-7; D may match TRBD1 or TRBD2 (5 bases each). The specimen was CD4+ T cells from PBMCs cultured with HCoV-229E spike peptides, collected after COVID-19 vaccination. The CDR3 sequence: CASSSGRANEQYV. The CDR3 DNA reads as TGTGCCAGCAGCTCAGGGCGGGCCAACGAGCAGTACGTC.